This T cell receptor beta chain comes out of a study of metastatic and nonmetastatic thyroid tumors. As for the study in general: Thyroid patients, malignant and benign, had repertoires compared across blood and tumor or nodule tissue.

Findings and limits, study-wide: A significant increase in TCR beta diversity was reportedly seen in malignant thyroid tumors relative to benign nodules, in blood and tumor.

The CDR3 covers 13 residues. Not a single patient had been given any form of treatment at any point before undergoing thyroid surgery. Per the authors' pipeline: Clinicopathological groups supplied CDR3 differences that were used to build a distant-metastasis classifier for papillary thyroid cancer. TCRdb reanalyzed the PCR reads with MiXCR. Here the V and J calls rest on TCRdb's processing, not on the authors' analysis. The sample has 13,000 to 15,000 clones, approximately 32% seen once; the top ten hold 3% to 4.5%. This clone is a singleton in its sample. Antigen unknown. This sequence was found in a female donor with papillary thyroid cancer or a benign thyroid nodule (not recorded which). Some clones in this sample may be carry-over from other donors' samples. The rearrangement uses TRBV12-3 or TRBV12-4 and TRBJ2-7; tentatively, D is TRBD2 (6 bases). The sequencing input was blood. The chain's CDR3 is CPRKPEGGYEQYF. CDR3 sequence (DNA): TGTCCCCGCAAGCCTGAAGGAGGGTACGAGCAGTACTTC.